Here is one T cell receptor beta chain with its context. Its antigen is not identified. The TCR beta profiling, which covered VDJ combination and CDR3 sequence, was carried out using genomic DNA as the template. TCRdb fed the reads into MiXCR, producing one record per CDR3 protein. This sample has about 160,000 distinct CDR3 sequences; about 45% occur once, and the top ten carry approximately 2.9%. This sample was included in a study of CD8+CD57+ T cells in acquired aplastic anemia. For the study at large: Sorting CD4+ and CD8+ cells gave DNA averaging approximately 3 ug.

Findings and caveats of the study: It was found that some 30 CD8+ CDR3 sequences were shared between patients and controls.

Patients chosen for sequencing had CD8+CD57+ cells that had expanded, as shown by flow cytometry. Everyone among the patients had severe acquired aplastic anemia. In germline, CDR1 is SGHVS, CDR2 FNYEAQ. The CDR3 spans 15 residues. Between the trimmed V and J ends, which lost 5 bases and 0 bases, there was a span of 14 bases. Material for sequencing was sorted CD4+, CD8+, or CD8+CD57+ T cells (not recorded which) from PBMCs. The chain employs TRBV7-6 and TRBJ2-7; D unclear. This TCR derives from a human donor with aplastic anemia. CDR3 nucleotide sequence: TGTGCCAGCAGCCAAACCGTCGAAGACTCCTACGAGCAGTACTTC. It translates to CASSQTVEDSYEQYF.